Presented here are 6 T cell receptor beta chains from one specimen sequenced in a study of cytomegalovirus exposure and HLA in healthy donors. PCR primers comprised 60 Vbeta and 13 Jbeta primers. Only in-frame clones appear in the TCRdb table, and some are missing; sequencing was by immunoSEQ multiplex PCR. The sample lists 40,000 to 45,000 clones, 45% to 60% occurring once. The sequenced material came from PBMCs. Every receptor here comes from a man in his 60s in good health and CMV-seronegative.

The CDR3 nucleotides are TGTGCCAGCAGTTCCCTTGGGGGCAGGGGGACCTACGAGCAGTACTTC. Translation gives CASSSLGGRGTYEQYF. The chain has TRBV27 and TRBJ2-7; 7 nucleotides align to TRBD1. The CDR3 consists of 16 residues. J was trimmed by 2 bases and V by 4 bases; bases with no gene match: 11. CDR1 and CDR2 from the germline V gene are MNHEY and SMNVEV (reference sequence).

V and J are TRBV25-1 and TRBJ2-2; the D is unclear. The ends were cut back, 2 bases at V and 7 bases at J, with 2 bases in the middle. The CDR3 is 11 amino acids. The germline gives CDR1 MGHDK, CDR2 SYGVNS. CDR3 sequence (DNA): TGTGCCAGCAGTGAACACGGGGAGCTGTTTTTT. Protein sequence: CASSEHGELFF.

V is TRBV9 and J is TRBJ2-2, with 13 bases aligning to TRBD2. Germline V gene data show CDR1 as SGDLS and CDR2 as YYNGEE. J lost 7 bases, V lost 4 bases, and 4 bases had no gene match. The CDR3 length is 15 residues. CDR3 region: CASSSGLAGVGELFF. DNA for the CDR3: TGTGCCAGCAGCAGCGGACTAGCGGGAGTCGGGGAGCTGTTTTTT.

The chain joins TRBV29-1 to TRBJ2-7; D uncertain. Trimming cost V 4 bases and J 2 bases, with 15 bases left between them. Germline CDR1 reads SQVTM; CDR2 reads ANQGSEA. The CDR3 runs to 14 residues. CDR3 loop: CSVVKAARTYEQYF. The CDR3 DNA reads as TGCAGCGTTGTTAAAGCAGCGCGAACCTACGAGCAGTACTTC.

This clone was counted ten times or more. The gene calls are TRBV18 and TRBJ1-5; possible D gene TRBD1, 6 bases. CDR3 length equals 16 residues. Trimming took 2 bases from V and 2 from J, leaving 13 bases between them. Per germline, CDR1 KGHSH and CDR2 LQKENI. CDR3 sequence: CASSPNQGSGNQPQHF. CDR3 DNA: TGTGCCAGCTCACCAAATCAGGGGTCAGGCAATCAGCCCCAGCATTTT.

This chain joins TRBV6-1 and TRBJ1-2, with TRBD1 identical over 9 bases. Germline CDR1 MNHNS, CDR2 SASEGT. V gave up 2 bases and J gave up 8 bases; unmatched junction bases: 3. This CDR3 has 13 amino acids. CDR3 sequence reads: CASSETGGAGYTF. For the CDR3, the DNA is TGTGCCAGCAGTGAAACAGGGGGCGCGGGCTACACCTTC.